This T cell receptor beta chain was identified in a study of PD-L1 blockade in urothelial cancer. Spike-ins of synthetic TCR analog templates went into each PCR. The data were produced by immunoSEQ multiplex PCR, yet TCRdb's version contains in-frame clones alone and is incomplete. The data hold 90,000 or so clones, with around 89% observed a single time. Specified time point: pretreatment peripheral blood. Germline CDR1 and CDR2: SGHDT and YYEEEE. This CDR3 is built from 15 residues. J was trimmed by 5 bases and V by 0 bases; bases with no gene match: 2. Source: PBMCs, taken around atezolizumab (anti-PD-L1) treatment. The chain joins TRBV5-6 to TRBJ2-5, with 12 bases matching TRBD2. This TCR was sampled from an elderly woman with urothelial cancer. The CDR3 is CASSLVLAGGETQYF. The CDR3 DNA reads TGTGCCAGCAGCTTGGTCCTAGCGGGAGGGGAGACCCAGTACTTC.